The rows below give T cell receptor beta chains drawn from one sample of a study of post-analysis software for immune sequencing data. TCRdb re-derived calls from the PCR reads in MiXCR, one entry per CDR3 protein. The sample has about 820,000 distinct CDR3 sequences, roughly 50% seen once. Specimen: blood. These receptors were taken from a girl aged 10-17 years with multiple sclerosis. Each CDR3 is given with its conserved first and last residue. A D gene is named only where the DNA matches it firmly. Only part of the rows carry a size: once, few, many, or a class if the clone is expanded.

cdr3_nt: TGTGCCACCAGTGAAACAGGCTTGAATCAGCCCCAGCATTTT
cdr3_aa: CATSETGLNQPQHF
j_call: TRBJ1-5
clone_size: -
d_call: -
v_call: TRBV27

cdr3_nt: TGTGCCAGCAGACCGGGGATTGCCACAGATACGCAGTATTTT
cdr3_aa: CASRPGIATDTQYF
j_call: TRBJ2-3
clone_size: -
d_call: -
v_call: TRBV12-3/TRBV12-4

cdr3_nt: TGCAGCGTGGAGGGCGGGGGGCCCACTGGGGTTCAGTACTTC
cdr3_aa: CSVEGGGPTGVQYF
j_call: TRBJ2-4
clone_size: -
d_call: TRBD2
v_call: TRBV29-1

cdr3_nt: TGCAGTGCTAGAGATCCGAGACTAGTGGGAGAGACCCAGTACTTC
cdr3_aa: CSARDPRLVGETQYF
j_call: TRBJ2-5
clone_size: -
d_call: -
v_call: TRBV20-1

cdr3_nt: TGTGCCAGCAGCAGTTTTCTCTCTACTTTCCAAGAGACCCAGTACTTC
cdr3_aa: CASSSFLSTFQETQYF
j_call: TRBJ2-5
clone_size: -
d_call: -
v_call: TRBV7-2

cdr3_nt: TGTGCCAGCAGCCTGGGGGGCTTCACCTACGAGCAGTACTTC
cdr3_aa: CASSLGGFTYEQYF
j_call: TRBJ2-7
clone_size: -
d_call: -
v_call: TRBV14

cdr3_nt: TGTGCCAGCAGCTTAGATTTAGCGGGAGCTAACGAGCAGTACTTC
cdr3_aa: CASSLDLAGANEQYF
j_call: TRBJ2-7
clone_size: -
d_call: TRBD2
v_call: TRBV7-9

cdr3_nt: TGTGCCAGCAGCGCGGGACAGGACCCGCCCTACGAGCAGTACTTC
cdr3_aa: CASSAGQDPPYEQYF
j_call: TRBJ2-7
clone_size: -
d_call: TRBD1
v_call: TRBV7-9

cdr3_nt: TGTGCCAGCAGTATTTTAGCGGACACCTACGAGCAGTACTTC
cdr3_aa: CASSILADTYEQYF
j_call: TRBJ2-7
clone_size: -
d_call: -
v_call: TRBV27

cdr3_nt: TGTGCCAGCAGTCGATCGCCCCAAGAGACCCAGTACTTC
cdr3_aa: CASSRSPQETQYF
j_call: TRBJ2-5
clone_size: -
d_call: -
v_call: TRBV6-6

cdr3_nt: TGTGCCAGCAGAACCGGGACTAGCGGGAGTGACTCCTACAATGAGCAGTTCTTC
cdr3_aa: CASRTGTSGSDSYNEQFF
j_call: TRBJ2-1
clone_size: -
d_call: TRBD2
v_call: TRBV2

cdr3_nt: TGCAGTGCTAGAGCCTCAGGGTATCTGACTGAAGCTTTCTTT
cdr3_aa: CSARASGYLTEAFF
j_call: TRBJ1-1
clone_size: -
d_call: -
v_call: TRBV20-1

cdr3_nt: TGTGCCAGCAGTTACTCGAGAGCGGGGCCAGGCAATGAGCAGTTCTTC
cdr3_aa: CASSYSRAGPGNEQFF
j_call: TRBJ2-1
clone_size: -
d_call: TRBD2
v_call: TRBV6-5

cdr3_nt: TGTGCCAGCAGTGAAAAACTAGCGGTGGGGGAGCAGTACTTC
cdr3_aa: CASSEKLAVGEQYF
j_call: TRBJ2-7
clone_size: few
d_call: TRBD2
v_call: TRBV25-1

cdr3_nt: TGCAGCGTCGTGGATCAGGCTTTCTACGAGCAGTACTTC
cdr3_aa: CSVVDQAFYEQYF
j_call: TRBJ2-7
clone_size: -
d_call: -
v_call: TRBV29-1

cdr3_nt: TGTGCCAGCGGGTCCCAAGCCGCACAGGCTACCTCGTACGAGCAGTACTTC
cdr3_aa: CASGSQAAQATSYEQYF
j_call: TRBJ2-7
clone_size: -
d_call: -
v_call: TRBV6-1

cdr3_nt: TGCAGTGCTCAACCCCCGGGACTAGCGGGAAGTCAGTACTTC
cdr3_aa: CSAQPPGLAGSQYF
j_call: TRBJ2-4
clone_size: few
d_call: TRBD2
v_call: TRBV20-1

cdr3_nt: TGTGCCACCAGCGGGAACGGACTCTACGAGCAGTACTTC
cdr3_aa: CATSGNGLYEQYF
j_call: TRBJ2-7
clone_size: -
d_call: -
v_call: TRBV15

cdr3_nt: TGCGCCAGCAGCCTGGGAGCTAGCGGGACCTTGGCCTACGAGCAGTACTTC
cdr3_aa: CASSLGASGTLAYEQYF
j_call: TRBJ2-7
clone_size: -
d_call: TRBD2
v_call: TRBV4-1

cdr3_nt: TGCAGTGCTAGGGGGCGACTAGCGGTAGTTGCAGATACGCAGTATTTT
cdr3_aa: CSARGRLAVVADTQYF
j_call: TRBJ2-3
clone_size: few
d_call: TRBD2
v_call: TRBV20-1

cdr3_nt: TGTGCCAGCAGCTTACTGGGGGCCCGCACTGAAGCTTTCTTT
cdr3_aa: CASSLLGARTEAFF
j_call: TRBJ1-1
clone_size: few
d_call: -
v_call: TRBV7-2

cdr3_nt: TGTGCCAGCAGACCTTTGGCTAGCGAAAGCTCTGGGGCCAACGTCCTGACTTTC
cdr3_aa: CASRPLASESSGANVLTF
j_call: TRBJ2-6
clone_size: few
d_call: -
v_call: TRBV12-3/TRBV12-4

cdr3_nt: TGTGCCAGCAGTTACTCGCAGGGTGTGGGTGTATACAATGAGCAGTTCTTC
cdr3_aa: CASSYSQGVGVYNEQFF
j_call: TRBJ2-1
clone_size: few
d_call: -
v_call: TRBV6-5

cdr3_nt: TGTGCCAGCAGCGATCGGACACTACGTGCGGGTGAGCAGTTCTTC
cdr3_aa: CASSDRTLRAGEQFF
j_call: TRBJ2-1
clone_size: -
d_call: -
v_call: TRBV7-9

cdr3_nt: TGTGCCATCAGGGATACGACGGAAAACACAGATACGCAGTATTTT
cdr3_aa: CAIRDTTENTDTQYF
j_call: TRBJ2-3
clone_size: -
d_call: -
v_call: TRBV10-3

cdr3_nt: TGCGCCAGCAGCCAAGAATGGACCAATAATTCACCCCTCCACTTT
cdr3_aa: CASSQEWTNNSPLHF
j_call: TRBJ1-6
clone_size: -
d_call: -
v_call: TRBV4-1

cdr3_nt: TGTGCCACCAGCCGAAGACAGAACACCGGGGAGCTGTTTTTT
cdr3_aa: CATSRRQNTGELFF
j_call: TRBJ2-2
clone_size: few
d_call: -
v_call: TRBV15

cdr3_nt: TGCGCCAGCAGCTTGCCAGCTGGGTACGAGCAGTACTTC
cdr3_aa: CASSLPAGYEQYF
j_call: TRBJ2-7
clone_size: -
d_call: -
v_call: TRBV5-1

cdr3_nt: TGTGCCAGCAGCTTTTCGGCAGGGCGAAATTCACCCCTCCACTTT
cdr3_aa: CASSFSAGRNSPLHF
j_call: TRBJ1-6
clone_size: few
d_call: -
v_call: TRBV7-2

cdr3_nt: TGTGCCAGCAGCTTAGCCCCCCCGGACACTGAAGCTTTCTTT
cdr3_aa: CASSLAPPDTEAFF
j_call: TRBJ1-1
clone_size: -
d_call: -
v_call: TRBV11-1

cdr3_nt: TGTGCCAGCAGTTCCTTGGGTCTCCGGGGAGAGACCCAGTACTTC
cdr3_aa: CASSSLGLRGETQYF
j_call: TRBJ2-5
clone_size: -
d_call: -
v_call: TRBV12-3/TRBV12-4

cdr3_nt: TGCGCCAGCAGCTTGGATACGGGCTACGAGCAGTACTTC
cdr3_aa: CASSLDTGYEQYF
j_call: TRBJ2-7
clone_size: few
d_call: -
v_call: TRBV5-1

cdr3_nt: TGCAGTGCTAGTAACAGGGGCTACGAGCAGTACTTC
cdr3_aa: CSASNRGYEQYF
j_call: TRBJ2-7
clone_size: few
d_call: TRBD1
v_call: TRBV20-1

cdr3_nt: TGTGCCAGCAGTTTCTACAGGGACTACGAGCAGTACTTC
cdr3_aa: CASSFYRDYEQYF
j_call: TRBJ2-7
clone_size: few
d_call: -
v_call: TRBV12-3/TRBV12-4

cdr3_nt: TGTGCCAGCAGTTACCCGCAACTACAGGGCTGGGGCACTGAAGCTTTCTTT
cdr3_aa: CASSYPQLQGWGTEAFF
j_call: TRBJ1-1
clone_size: -
d_call: -
v_call: TRBV6-6

cdr3_nt: TGTGCCAGCAGCCGATACGTGGGGCGGTACGAGCAGTACTTC
cdr3_aa: CASSRYVGRYEQYF
j_call: TRBJ2-7
clone_size: -
d_call: -
v_call: TRBV14

cdr3_nt: TGCAGTGCTAACCTCCCGGGAGGTTACTACGAGCAGTACTTC
cdr3_aa: CSANLPGGYYEQYF
j_call: TRBJ2-7
clone_size: -
d_call: TRBD2
v_call: TRBV20-1

cdr3_nt: TGCAGTGCTAGCCTGTCCGGCAGCTGGATTGGCTACTACGAGCAGTACTTC
cdr3_aa: CSASLSGSWIGYYEQYF
j_call: TRBJ2-7
clone_size: -
d_call: -
v_call: TRBV20-1

cdr3_nt: TGTGCCAGCAGCTGGGGGCAGTTCAATCAGCCCCAGCATTTT
cdr3_aa: CASSWGQFNQPQHF
j_call: TRBJ1-5
clone_size: -
d_call: -
v_call: TRBV5-6

cdr3_nt: TGCAGTGCAATAGCGGGAGGGTACGAGCAGTACTTC
cdr3_aa: CSAIAGGYEQYF
j_call: TRBJ2-7
clone_size: few
d_call: TRBD2
v_call: TRBV20-1

cdr3_nt: TGCAGTGCTAGTGATGCGGTCGCAGGCTACGAGCAGTACTTC
cdr3_aa: CSASDAVAGYEQYF
j_call: TRBJ2-7
clone_size: -
d_call: -
v_call: TRBV20-1

cdr3_nt: TGCGCCAGCAGCGGGGAGGGGATCGGTGAGCAGTTCTTC
cdr3_aa: CASSGEGIGEQFF
j_call: TRBJ2-1
clone_size: few
d_call: TRBD2
v_call: TRBV5-1

cdr3_nt: TGTGCCAGCAGTTCCTCCGGGAGAAGGGAAGCTTTCTTT
cdr3_aa: CASSSSGRREAFF
j_call: TRBJ1-1
clone_size: -
d_call: -
v_call: TRBV6-5

cdr3_nt: TGCGCCAGCAGCTTGTTTACAAACTCCTACAATGAGCAGTTCTTC
cdr3_aa: CASSLFTNSYNEQFF
j_call: TRBJ2-1
clone_size: -
d_call: -
v_call: TRBV5-1

cdr3_nt: TGTGCCGGAGGCAGGCCCTACGAGCAGTACTTC
cdr3_aa: CAGGRPYEQYF
j_call: TRBJ2-7
clone_size: few
d_call: -
v_call: TRBV6-5

cdr3_nt: TGTGCCAGCAGCTGGCAACCGGGACCCAAGGGGAATGAGCAGTTCTTC
cdr3_aa: CASSWQPGPKGNEQFF
j_call: TRBJ2-1
clone_size: few
d_call: -
v_call: TRBV7-3